This T cell receptor (beta chain) appears in the sequencing data of a study of blood T cell repertoires in COVID-19. Study background: The United States, Italy and Spain provided the acute and convalescent COVID-19 samples.

While infection was still active, Seattle patients were enrolled and then followed longitudinally. CDR1 SGHNT and CDR2 YYREEE come from the germline V gene (reference sequence). The CDR3 has 15 residues. Trimming removed 4 bases at V and 0 bases at J, with 11 bases between. Profiling relied on immunoSEQ multiplex PCR, and the TCRdb table lists in-frame clones only, not all of them. The sample contains fewer than 250,000 clones, around 84% of which appear only once. Sequencing was done on a sample of peripheral blood. The receptor was derived from a man in his fifties with COVID-19, enrolled during active disease. The chain joins TRBV5-4 to TRBJ1-3; the D is unclear. CDR3 bases: TGTGCCAGCAGCCTTAGTATCTTCTCTGGAAACACCATATATTTT. This gives the protein CASSLSIFSGNTIYF.